The 24 T cell receptor beta chains presented below share a single source sample, sequenced in a study of response to subunit inactivated influenza vaccine. TCRdb analysed the RT-PCR reads with MiXCR anew, one entry per CDR3 protein. The data contain about 480,000 distinct CDR3 sequences, about 25% of them singletons. This material consisted of CD4+ T cells sorted from PBMCs, taken approximately 5 days after vaccination. Receptor source: a man aged 50 or older who received an inactivated influenza vaccine.

The CDR3 nucleotides read TGTGCCAGCAGAGCAACCCTGACAGATACGCAGTATTTT. Translation gives CASRATLTDTQYF. The J gene is TRBJ2-3, the V gene TRBV6-1; D is unclear. The germline V gene encodes CDR1 MNHNS and CDR2 SASEGT. The CDR3 runs 13 residues. V lost 6 bases to trimming and J lost 3 bases, with 10 bases between them.

This sequence joins TRBV5-4 and TRBJ2-3; the match to TRBD1 covers 10 bases. Germline assignment: CDR1 SGHNT and CDR2 YYREEE (reference sequence). The J segment lost 4 bases and the V segment lost 2 bases, leaving 1 base of the junction unmatched. CDR3 length equals 14 residues. CDR3 sequence reads: CASSLDRGPDTQYF. CDR3 DNA sequence: TGTGCCAGCAGCTTAGACAGGGGGCCAGATACGCAGTATTTT.

This clonotype was detected only once. This chain links TRBV20-1 with TRBJ2-7; 11 bases are a match to TRBD2. Germline CDR1 and CDR2: DFQATT and SNEGSKA (reference sequence). J gave up 5 bases and V 5 bases, and 8 bases lay outside the gene matches. This CDR3 contains 14 residues. This CDR3 reads CSAETSGKTNEQYF. The CDR3 DNA reads TGCAGTGCTGAGACTAGCGGGAAGACGAACGAGCAGTACTTC.

This clonotype was counted only a few times. The chain couples TRBV7-2 to TRBJ2-2; a weak D match, TRBD1 (6 bases). Trimming stripped 3 bases from V and 0 bases from J, with 11 bases between. CDR3 length: 16 residues. CDR1 is SGHTA and CDR2 is FQGNSA in the germline V gene. CDR3 residues: CASSFSAGANTGELFF. DNA of the CDR3: TGTGCCAGCAGCTTTTCCGCAGGGGCGAACACCGGGGAGCTGTTTTTT.

This clonotype has a count of ten or more. In DNA, the CDR3 is TGTGCCAGCAGTTCCGGGACGGCTGGCCGGGAGCTGTTTTTT. Protein: CASSSGTAGRELFF. The genes are TRBV12-3 or TRBV12-4 and TRBJ2-2; D assignment may be TRBD1 or TRBD2 (5 bases each). V gave up 4 bases and J gave up 9 bases, with 15 bases separating them. The length of the CDR3 is 14 residues.

V gene TRBV5-1 combines with J gene TRBJ2-1; a weak D match, TRBD2 (5 bases). The CDR3 runs to 13 residues. CDR1 is SGHRS and CDR2 is YFSETQ in the germline V gene. Trimming left V 0 bases short and J 9 bases short, with 10 bases between. CDR3 nucleotide sequence: TGCGCCAGCAGCTTGGACCTAGCTGGTGAGCAGTTCTTC. Translating it yields CASSLDLAGEQFF.

The chain combines TRBV20-1 with TRBJ2-1, with 7 bases identical to TRBD2. This CDR3 region has 14 residues. V lost 8 bases to trimming and J lost 0 bases; unmatched junction nucleotides: 7. CDR1 and CDR2 from the germline V gene are DFQATT and SNEGSKA (reference sequence). The CDR3 reads CSPRAGSSYNEQFF. Here the CDR3 DNA reads TGCAGTCCTCGAGCGGGGAGCTCCTACAATGAGCAGTTCTTC.

V usage is TRBV11-2 and J usage is TRBJ2-5; 8 bases agree with TRBD2. Trimming at V came to 3 bases and at J to 1 base, leaving 7 bases not matched to a gene. This CDR3 has 16 amino acids. Germline V CDR1 and CDR2: SGHAT, FQNNGV. CDR3: CASSLFLAGTQETQYF. The CDR3 coding sequence is TGTGCCAGCAGCTTGTTTTTAGCGGGAACCCAAGAGACCCAGTACTTC.

The sample holds many counts of this clonotype. The chain uses TRBV7-6 and TRBJ2-2; 9 nucleotides line up with TRBD1. The CDR3 is 15 residues long. J lost 3 bases, V lost 4 bases, and 3 bases had no gene match. Germline values: CDR1 SGHVS, CDR2 FNYEAQ. CDR3 in amino acids: CASSSTGGYTGELFF. CDR3 bases: TGTGCCAGCAGCTCCACAGGGGGCTACACCGGGGAGCTGTTTTTT.

The chain is built from TRBV12-3 or TRBV12-4 and TRBJ2-7; TRBD1 might be the D (5 bases). The CDR3 is 13 amino acids. Trimming left V 8 bases short and J 1 base short, with 12 bases between. Here the CDR3 reads CASGQGTSYEQYF. CDR3 DNA sequence: TGTGCCAGCGGCCAGGGAACGTCCTACGAGCAGTACTTC.

This clonotype was counted only a few times. J is TRBJ2-3 and V is TRBV14; 10 bases fit TRBD2. This CDR3 spans 15 amino acids. V was clipped by 4 bases and J by 4 bases; unmatched bases: 5. Germline loops: CDR1 SGHDN, CDR2 FVKESK. The CDR3 sequence is CASSPGLASADTQYF. In DNA, the CDR3 is TGTGCCAGCAGCCCGGGACTAGCGAGCGCAGATACGCAGTATTTT. The full variable domain, its missing parts supplied by reference TRBV14 and TRBJ2-3, is EAGVTQFPSHSVIEKGQTVTLRCDPISGHDNLYWYRRVMGKEIKFLLHFVKESKQDESGMPNNRFLAERTGGTYSTLKVQPAELEDSGVYFCASSPGLASADTQYFGPGTRLTVL.

This clonotype came up a few times. The chain couples TRBV6-1 to TRBJ2-7; unclear D gene. The CDR3 runs to 13 residues. CDR1 is MNHNS and CDR2 is SASEGT in the germline V gene. V lost 8 bases, J lost 0 bases, and 11 bases lay in between. The CDR3 reads CASVGRNSYEQYF. The CDR3 DNA follows: TGTGCCAGCGTCGGGCGAAACTCCTACGAGCAGTACTTC.

The chain is built from TRBV7-6 and TRBJ2-1; TRBD2 might be the D (6 bases). The ends were cut back, 1 base at V and 8 bases at J, with 12 bases in the middle. CDR3 length: 14 amino acids. Germline V gene sequence: CDR1 SGHVS, CDR2 FNYEAQ. For the CDR3, the DNA is TGTGCCAGCAGCTTAGGAGTTAGCGGATATGAGCAGTTCTTC. This gives the protein CASSLGVSGYEQFF.

The chain joins TRBV20-1 to TRBJ2-7, with D possibly TRBD1 on 5 matching bases. CDR3 length: 12 residues. Deletions cut 5 bases from V and 3 bases from J, with 11 bases between. Germline V lookup: CDR1 DFQATT, CDR2 SNEGSKA (reference sequence). CDR3 sequence reads: CSARTGIYEQYF. The CDR3 DNA reads TGCAGTGCTCGAACAGGAATCTACGAGCAGTACTTC.

This clonotype was counted a single time. The J gene is TRBJ1-5, the V gene TRBV6-2 or TRBV6-3; no firm D call. The V gene lost 6 bases and the J gene lost 7 bases, with 16 bases spanning the gap. The length of the CDR3 is 14 residues. From germline, CDR1 is MNHEY and CDR2 SVGEGT. CDR3 DNA sequence: TGTGCCAGCAGCCCCTCGGGCGTATGGCAGCCCCAGCATTTT. Encoded protein: CASSPSGVWQPQHF.

The gene calls are TRBV7-2 and TRBJ2-3; maybe TRBD1 (5 bases). V was shortened by 5 bases and J by 6 bases, with 12 bases between the two germline ends. The CDR3 has 13 amino acids. The germline gives CDR1 SGHTA, CDR2 FQGNSA. The CDR3 DNA sequence: TGTGCCAGCAGCCCTAGGGGCGTCGATACGCAGTATTTT. The encoded protein is CASSPRGVDTQYF.

The chain has TRBV2 and TRBJ2-2; 11 nucleotides line up with TRBD1. The junction had 7 bases not matched to a gene; V was cut back by 3 bases and J by 4 bases. This CDR3 contains 17 residues. Per the germline V gene, CDR1 is SNHLY and CDR2 is FYNNEI. CDR3 region: CASSEDFGTGGTGELFF. Written as DNA, the CDR3 is TGTGCCAGCAGTGAGGACTTTGGGACAGGGGGCACCGGGGAGCTGTTTTTT.

The chain links TRBV9 to TRBJ2-2; no reliable D call. The CDR3 sequence is 13 residues long. Germline CDR1 is SGDLS and CDR2 is YYNGEE. Trimming stripped 0 bases from V and 5 bases from J, with 5 bases between. CDR3 DNA: TGTGCCAGCAGCGTAGTAGAGACCGGGGAGCTGTTTTTT. Amino acid sequence: CASSVVETGELFF.

The chain has TRBV20-1 and TRBJ2-5; TRBD1 agrees at 9 bases. The trim removed 4 bases at V and 7 bases at J, leaving 7 bases unmatched. Germline V gene lookup returns CDR1 DFQATT and CDR2 SNEGSKA (reference sequence). This CDR3 is built from 13 residues. CDR3 residues: CSATWTGEVTQYF. The CDR3 coding sequence is TGCAGTGCTACTTGGACAGGGGAGGTGACCCAGTACTTC.

The table lists this clonotype with many counts. The V and J genes are TRBV5-6 and TRBJ2-7; unclear D gene. This CDR3 region has 11 residues. Germline V gene data show CDR1 as SGHDT and CDR2 as YYEEEE. V lost 0 bases and J 5 bases, leaving 3 bases between the germline ends. This CDR3 is CASSLANEQYF. CDR3 nucleotides: TGTGCCAGCAGCTTGGCCAACGAGCAGTACTTC. The entire variable domain, with the rest obtained from reference TRBV5-6 and TRBJ2-7, is as follows: DAGVTQSPTHLIKTRGQQVTLRCSPKSGHDTVSWYQQALGQGPQFIFQYYEEEERQRGNFPDRFSGHQFPNYSSELNVNALLLGDSALYLCASSLANEQYFGPGTRLTVT.

The CDR3 loop is CASSETGGASYNEQFF. For the CDR3, the DNA is TGTGCCAGCAGTGAAACCGGGGGCGCCTCCTACAATGAGCAGTTCTTC. The rearrangement joins TRBV6-1 to TRBJ2-1, with D perhaps being TRBD1 or TRBD2 (6 bases each). The CDR3 spans 16 residues. Trimming took 2 bases from V and 0 from J, leaving 11 bases between them. CDR1 is MNHNS and CDR2 is SASEGT in the germline V gene.

The chain has TRBV12-3 or TRBV12-4 and TRBJ2-3; no reliable D call. This CDR3 comprises 12 residues. Trimming cost V 1 base and J 9 bases, with 8 bases left between them. The DNA for the CDR3 is TGTGCCAGCAGTTTAGAGCTCCGCACGCAGTATTTT. It translates to CASSLELRTQYF.

V usage is TRBV6-1 and J usage is TRBJ2-2; tentative D call: TRBD1 (6 bases). This CDR3 region has 14 residues. The germline V and J ends were trimmed by 8 bases and 7 bases, with 17 bases remaining between them. Per germline, CDR1 MNHNS and CDR2 SASEGT. CDR3 loop: CASRDPRGGGELFF. The CDR3 nucleotides are TGTGCCAGCCGGGACCCAAGAGGGGGCGGGGAGCTGTTTTTT.

J is TRBJ1-6 and V is TRBV29-1; 8 bases map to TRBD1. The germline V gene encodes CDR1 SQVTM and CDR2 ANQGSEA. The J segment lost 2 bases and the V segment lost 6 bases, leaving 6 bases of the junction unmatched. This CDR3 spans 15 amino acids. CDR3 residues: CSVEGGQAYNSPLHF. CDR3 DNA sequence: TGCAGCGTGGAGGGGGGACAGGCCTATAATTCACCCCTCCACTTT.